The subject of this entry is one TCR beta chain. This entry belongs to a study of blood T cell repertoires in COVID-19. Study details: The United States, Italy and Spain supplied acute and convalescent COVID-19 samples.

Seattle patients were enrolled during active infection and followed longitudinally. In the study's own analysis: Using reference gene primer amplification, nucleated cell counts were estimated. Here immunoSEQ multiplex PCR was the method, and the copy in TCRdb shows in-frame clones only, minus some. That table gives V, J and clone size, and the DNA gave D and trimming. The data contain roughly 180,000 clones, 94% of them singletons. The CDR3 contains 16 residues. Germline trimming cut 7 bases from V and 0 bases from J; bases unmatched to any gene: 8. CDR1 and CDR2 (germline): SEHNR, FQNEAQ (reference sequence).

This sequence was found in a man aged 25-45 years with COVID-19, enrolled during active disease. Sequenced sample: peripheral blood. This rearrangement joins TRBV7-9 to TRBJ1-1; TRBD1 matches 10 bases. The CDR3 sequence is CASTSTGGWMNTEAFF. The DNA of the CDR3 is TGTGCCAGCACGTCGACAGGGGGCTGGATGAACACTGAAGCTTTCTTT.